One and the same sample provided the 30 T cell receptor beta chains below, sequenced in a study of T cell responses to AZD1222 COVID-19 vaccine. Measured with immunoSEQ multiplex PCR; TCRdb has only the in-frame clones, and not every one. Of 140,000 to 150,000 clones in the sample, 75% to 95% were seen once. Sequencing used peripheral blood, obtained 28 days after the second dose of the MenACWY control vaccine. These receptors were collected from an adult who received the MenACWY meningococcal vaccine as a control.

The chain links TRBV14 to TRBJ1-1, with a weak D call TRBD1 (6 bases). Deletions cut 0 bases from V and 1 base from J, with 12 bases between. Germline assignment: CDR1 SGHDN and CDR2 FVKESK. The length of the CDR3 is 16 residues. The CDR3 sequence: CASSQELGRGNTEAFF. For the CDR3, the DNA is TGTGCCAGCAGCCAAGAGTTGGGCAGGGGGAACACTGAAGCTTTCTTT.

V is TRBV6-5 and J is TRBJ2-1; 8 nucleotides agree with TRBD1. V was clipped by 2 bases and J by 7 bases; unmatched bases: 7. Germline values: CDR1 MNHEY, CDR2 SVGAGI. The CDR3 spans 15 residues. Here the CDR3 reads CASSYRDRKGNEQFF. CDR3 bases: TGTGCCAGCAGTTACCGGGACAGGAAAGGGAATGAGCAGTTCTTC.

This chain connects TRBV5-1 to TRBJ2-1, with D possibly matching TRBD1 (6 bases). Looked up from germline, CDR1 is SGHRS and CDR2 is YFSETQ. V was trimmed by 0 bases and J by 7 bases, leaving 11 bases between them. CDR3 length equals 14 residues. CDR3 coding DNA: TGCGCCAGCAGCTTGGAAACAGGGAATAATGAGCAGTTCTTC. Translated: CASSLETGNNEQFF.

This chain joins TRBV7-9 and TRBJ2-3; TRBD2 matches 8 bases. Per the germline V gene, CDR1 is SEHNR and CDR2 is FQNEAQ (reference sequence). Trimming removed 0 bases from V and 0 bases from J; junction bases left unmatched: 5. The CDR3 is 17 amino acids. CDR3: CASSLASGGPSTDTQYF. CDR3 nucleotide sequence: TGTGCCAGCAGCTTAGCGAGCGGGGGACCTAGCACAGATACGCAGTATTTT. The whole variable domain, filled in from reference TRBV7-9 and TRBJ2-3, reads DTGVSQNPRHKITKRGQNVTFRCDPISEHNRLYWYRQTLGQGPEFLTYFQNEAQLEKSRLLSDRFSAERPKGSFSTLEIQRTEQGDSAMYLCASSLASGGPSTDTQYFGPGTRLTVL.

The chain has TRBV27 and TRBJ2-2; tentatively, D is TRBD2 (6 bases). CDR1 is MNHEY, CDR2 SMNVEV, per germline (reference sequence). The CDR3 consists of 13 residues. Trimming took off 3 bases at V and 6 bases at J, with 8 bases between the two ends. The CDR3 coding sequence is TGTGCCAGCAGTTTCAGGGAGGCCGGGGAGCTGTTTTTT. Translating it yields CASSFREAGELFF.

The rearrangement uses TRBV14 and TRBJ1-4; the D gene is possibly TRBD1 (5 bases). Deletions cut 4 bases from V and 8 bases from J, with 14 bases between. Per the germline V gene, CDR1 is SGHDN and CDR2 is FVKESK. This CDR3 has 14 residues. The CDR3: CASSPTLAGEKLFF. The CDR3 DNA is TGTGCCAGCAGCCCGACCCTGGCAGGGGAAAAACTGTTTTTT. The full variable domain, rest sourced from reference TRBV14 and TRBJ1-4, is EAGVTQFPSHSVIEKGQTVTLRCDPISGHDNLYWYRRVMGKEIKFLLHFVKESKQDESGMPNNRFLAERTGGTYSTLKVQPAELEDSGVYFCASSPTLAGEKLFFGSGTQLSVL.

This CDR3 reads CASRKRAIYF. The CDR3 DNA follows: TGTGCCAGCAGAAAAAGGGCCATATATTTT. The genes are TRBV12-3 or TRBV12-4 and TRBJ1-3; D is undetermined. V lost 6 bases to trimming and J lost 11 bases, with 8 bases between them. The CDR3 covers 10 residues.

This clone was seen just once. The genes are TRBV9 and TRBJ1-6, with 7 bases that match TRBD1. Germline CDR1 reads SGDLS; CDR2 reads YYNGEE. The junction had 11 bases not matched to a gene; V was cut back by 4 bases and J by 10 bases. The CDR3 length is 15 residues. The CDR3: CASSPLGTARSPLHF. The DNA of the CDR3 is TGTGCCAGCAGCCCCCTGGGGACAGCGAGGTCACCCCTCCACTTT.

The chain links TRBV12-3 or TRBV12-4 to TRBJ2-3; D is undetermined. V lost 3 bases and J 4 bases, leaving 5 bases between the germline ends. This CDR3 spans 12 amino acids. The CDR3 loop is CASSFVADTQYF. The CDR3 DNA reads TGTGCCAGCAGTTTTGTGGCAGATACGCAGTATTTT.

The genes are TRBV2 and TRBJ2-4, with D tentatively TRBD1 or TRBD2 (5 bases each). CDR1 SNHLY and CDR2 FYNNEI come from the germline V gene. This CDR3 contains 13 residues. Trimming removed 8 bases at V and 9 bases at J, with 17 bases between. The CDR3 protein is CASQSRGPGIQYF. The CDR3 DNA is TGTGCCAGCCAGAGTCGGGGCCCGGGCATTCAGTACTTC. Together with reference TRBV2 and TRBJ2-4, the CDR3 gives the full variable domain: EPEVTQTPSHQVTQMGQEVILRCVPISNHLYFYWYRQILGQKVEFLVSFYNNEISEKSEIFDDQFSVERPDGSNFTLKIRSTKLEDSAMYFCASQSRGPGIQYFGAGTRLSVL.

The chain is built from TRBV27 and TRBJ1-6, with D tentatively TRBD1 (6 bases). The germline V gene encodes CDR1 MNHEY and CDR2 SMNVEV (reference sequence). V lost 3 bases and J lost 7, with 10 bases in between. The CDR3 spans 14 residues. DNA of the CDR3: TGTGCCAGCAGTTTGCCAGGGGTAAATTCACCCCTCCACTTT. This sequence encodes CASSLPGVNSPLHF.

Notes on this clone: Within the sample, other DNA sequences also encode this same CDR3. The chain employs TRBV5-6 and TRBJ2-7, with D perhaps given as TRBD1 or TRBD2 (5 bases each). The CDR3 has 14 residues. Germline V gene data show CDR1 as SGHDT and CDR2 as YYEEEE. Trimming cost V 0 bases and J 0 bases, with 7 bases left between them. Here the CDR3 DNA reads TGTGCCAGCAGCTTGGGTGGGGGCTCCTACGAGCAGTACTTC. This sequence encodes CASSLGGGSYEQYF. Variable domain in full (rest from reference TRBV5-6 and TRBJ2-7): DAGVTQSPTHLIKTRGQQVTLRCSPKSGHDTVSWYQQALGQGPQFIFQYYEEEERQRGNFPDRFSGHQFPNYSSELNVNALLLGDSALYLCASSLGGGSYEQYFGPGTRLTVT.

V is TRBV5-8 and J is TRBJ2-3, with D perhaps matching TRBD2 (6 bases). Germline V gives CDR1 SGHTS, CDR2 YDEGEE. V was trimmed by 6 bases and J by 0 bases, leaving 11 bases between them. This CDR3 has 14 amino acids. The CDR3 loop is CASIDRGSTDTQYF. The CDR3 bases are TGTGCCAGCATTGACCGGGGGAGCACAGATACGCAGTATTTT.

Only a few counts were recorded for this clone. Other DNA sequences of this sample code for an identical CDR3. The CDR3 spells CASSFDRGYGYTF. CDR3 DNA: TGTGCCAGCAGTTTTGACAGGGGCTATGGCTACACCTTC. The chain uses TRBV12-3 or TRBV12-4 and TRBJ1-2, with 8 bases lining up with TRBD1. This CDR3 has 13 residues. The V segment lost 3 bases and the J segment 4 bases; nucleotides outside the gene matches: 1.

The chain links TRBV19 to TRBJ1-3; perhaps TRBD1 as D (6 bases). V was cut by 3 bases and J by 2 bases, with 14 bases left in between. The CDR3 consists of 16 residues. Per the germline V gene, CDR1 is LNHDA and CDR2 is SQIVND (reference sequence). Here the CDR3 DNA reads TGTGCCAGTAGTATCGGGCGGGGGCGAGCTGGAAACACCATATATTTT. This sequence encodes CASSIGRGRAGNTIYF.

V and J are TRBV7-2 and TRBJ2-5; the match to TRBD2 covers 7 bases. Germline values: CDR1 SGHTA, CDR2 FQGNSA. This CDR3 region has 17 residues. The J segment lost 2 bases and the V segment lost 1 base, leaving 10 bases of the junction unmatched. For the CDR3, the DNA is TGTGCCAGCAGCTTAGGGCCGCCAGGCGGGGGACAAGAGACCCAGTACTTC. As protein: CASSLGPPGGGQETQYF.

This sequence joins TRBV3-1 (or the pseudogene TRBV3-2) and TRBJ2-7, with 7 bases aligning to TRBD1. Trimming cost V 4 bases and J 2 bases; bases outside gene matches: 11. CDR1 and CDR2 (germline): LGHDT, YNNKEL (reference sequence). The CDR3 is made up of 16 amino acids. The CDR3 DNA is TGTGCCAGCAGCCCCAACACAGGGGAACGGGCCTACGAGCAGTACTTC. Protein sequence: CASSPNTGERAYEQYF.

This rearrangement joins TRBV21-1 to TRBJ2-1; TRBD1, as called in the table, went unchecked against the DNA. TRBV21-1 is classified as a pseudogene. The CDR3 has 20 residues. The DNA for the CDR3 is TGTGCCAGCAGCAAAGGGACAGGGCGGCCTCGCGGGAGTTCCTACAATGAGCAGTTCTTC. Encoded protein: CASSKGTGRPRGSSYNEQFF.

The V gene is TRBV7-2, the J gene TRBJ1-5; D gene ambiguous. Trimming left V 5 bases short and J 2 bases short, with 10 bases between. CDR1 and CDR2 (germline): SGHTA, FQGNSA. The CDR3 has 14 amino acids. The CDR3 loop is CASSRSGGNQPQHF. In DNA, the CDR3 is TGTGCCAGCAGCAGGAGCGGCGGCAATCAGCCCCAGCATTTT.

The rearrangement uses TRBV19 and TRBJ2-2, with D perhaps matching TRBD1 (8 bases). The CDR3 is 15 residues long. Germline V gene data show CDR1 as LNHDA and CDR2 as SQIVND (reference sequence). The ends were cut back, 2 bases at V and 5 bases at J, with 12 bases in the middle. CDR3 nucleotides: TGTGCCAGTAGTATAACAGGGGGGGAAACCGGGGAGCTGTTTTTT. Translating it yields CASSITGGETGELFF.

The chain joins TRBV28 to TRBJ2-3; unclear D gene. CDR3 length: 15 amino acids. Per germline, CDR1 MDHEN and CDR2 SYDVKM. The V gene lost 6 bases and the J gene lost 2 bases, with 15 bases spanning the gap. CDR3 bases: TGTGCCAGCAGAACCCGGACGGAGAACACAGATACGCAGTATTTT. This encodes CASRTRTENTDTQYF.

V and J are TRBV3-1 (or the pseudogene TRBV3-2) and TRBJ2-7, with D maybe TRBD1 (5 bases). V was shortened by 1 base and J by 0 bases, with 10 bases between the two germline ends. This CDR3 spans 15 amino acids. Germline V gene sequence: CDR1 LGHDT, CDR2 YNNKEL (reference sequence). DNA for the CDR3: TGTGCCAGCAGCCAAGTTCCGGACACCTCCTACGAGCAGTACTTC. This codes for CASSQVPDTSYEQYF.

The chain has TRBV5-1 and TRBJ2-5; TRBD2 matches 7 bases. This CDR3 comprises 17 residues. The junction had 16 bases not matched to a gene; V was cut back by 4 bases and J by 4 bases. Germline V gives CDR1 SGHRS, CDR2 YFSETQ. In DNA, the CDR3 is TGCGCCAGCAGCCTCTGGGCGGGAGAGGGATGGGGAGAGACCCAGTACTTC. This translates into CASSLWAGEGWGETQYF.

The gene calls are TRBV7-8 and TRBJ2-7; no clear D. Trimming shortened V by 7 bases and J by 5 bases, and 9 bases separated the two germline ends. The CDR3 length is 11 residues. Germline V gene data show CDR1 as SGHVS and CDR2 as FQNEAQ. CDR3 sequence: CASTPANEQYF. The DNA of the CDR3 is TGTGCCAGCACCCCCGCGAACGAGCAGTACTTC.

CDR3 bases: TGCGCCAGCAGCCAAGAGAACAGTCAAGGTCGGGAGCAGTACTTC. This translates into CASSQENSQGREQYF. The chain links TRBV4-1 to TRBJ2-7; D is unclear. Trimming stripped 0 bases from V and 7 bases from J, with 16 bases between. CDR1 and CDR2 (germline): MGHRA, YSYEKL. CDR3 size: 15 residues.

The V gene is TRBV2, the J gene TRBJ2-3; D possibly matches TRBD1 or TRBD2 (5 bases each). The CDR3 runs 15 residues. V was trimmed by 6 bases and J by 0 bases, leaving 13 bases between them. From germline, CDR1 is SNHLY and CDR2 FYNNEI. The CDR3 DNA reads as TGTGCCAGCAGCGGGACGTACGGGAGCACAGATACGCAGTATTTT. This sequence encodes CASSGTYGSTDTQYF.

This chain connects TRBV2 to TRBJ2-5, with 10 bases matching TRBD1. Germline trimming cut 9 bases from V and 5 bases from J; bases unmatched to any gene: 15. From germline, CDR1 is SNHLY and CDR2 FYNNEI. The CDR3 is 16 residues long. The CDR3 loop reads CASNKGWDRGFETQYF. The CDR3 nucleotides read TGTGCCAGTAACAAGGGTTGGGACAGGGGCTTCGAGACCCAGTACTTC.

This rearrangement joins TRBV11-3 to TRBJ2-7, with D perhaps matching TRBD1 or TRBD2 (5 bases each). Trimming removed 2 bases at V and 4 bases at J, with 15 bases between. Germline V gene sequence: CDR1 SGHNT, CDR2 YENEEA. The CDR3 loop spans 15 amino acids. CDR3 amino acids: CASSLLPGSGYEQYF. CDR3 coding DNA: TGTGCCAGCAGCTTATTACCGGGGTCAGGGTACGAGCAGTACTTC.

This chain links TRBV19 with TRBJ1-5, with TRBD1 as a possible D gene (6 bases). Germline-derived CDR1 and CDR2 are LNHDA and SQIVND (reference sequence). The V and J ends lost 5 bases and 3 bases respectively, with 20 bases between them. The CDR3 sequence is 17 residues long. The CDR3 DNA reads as TGTGCCAGTAGTCTCCTACAGGGAATGGGTGCCAATCAGCCCCAGCATTTT. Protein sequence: CASSLLQGMGANQPQHF.

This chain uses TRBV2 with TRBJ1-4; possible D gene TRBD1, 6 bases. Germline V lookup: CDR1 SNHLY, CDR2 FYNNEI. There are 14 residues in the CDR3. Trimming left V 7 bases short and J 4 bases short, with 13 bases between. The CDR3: CASKMGAGNEKLFF. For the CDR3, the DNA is TGTGCCAGCAAGATGGGGGCTGGTAATGAAAAACTGTTTTTT.